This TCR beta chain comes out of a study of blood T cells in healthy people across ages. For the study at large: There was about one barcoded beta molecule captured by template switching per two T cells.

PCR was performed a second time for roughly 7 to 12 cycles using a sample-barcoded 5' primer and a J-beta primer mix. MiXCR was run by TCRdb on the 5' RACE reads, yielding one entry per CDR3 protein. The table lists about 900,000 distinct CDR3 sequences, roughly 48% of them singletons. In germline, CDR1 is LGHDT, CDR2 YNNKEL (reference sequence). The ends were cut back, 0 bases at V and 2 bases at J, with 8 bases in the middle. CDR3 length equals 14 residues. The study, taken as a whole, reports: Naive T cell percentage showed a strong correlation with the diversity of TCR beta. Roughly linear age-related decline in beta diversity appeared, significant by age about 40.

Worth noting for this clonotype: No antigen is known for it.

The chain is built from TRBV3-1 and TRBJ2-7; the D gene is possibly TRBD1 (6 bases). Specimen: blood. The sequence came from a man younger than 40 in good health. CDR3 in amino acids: CASSQDRQAYEQYF. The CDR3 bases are TGTGCCAGCAGCCAAGATCGACAGGCCTACGAGCAGTACTTC.